The rows below give T cell receptor beta chains drawn from one sample of a study of T cell responses to AZD1222 COVID-19 vaccine. The repertoire was sequenced with immunoSEQ multiplex PCR; TCRdb's copy has only in-frame clones and lacks some. This repertoire shows roughly 200,000 clones, around 94% found once; its top ten account for 1.7%. The sequencing used peripheral blood, collected 28 days after the second dose of the MenACWY control vaccine. The source is an adult who received the MenACWY meningococcal vaccine as a control. CDR3s include the opening cysteine and the closing phenylalanine or tryptophan. D genes are given only for firm matches. A clone size is listed for some rows: how often the clone was seen (once, few, many), or a class if it is expanded.

v_call	clone_size	j_call	d_call	cdr3_aa	cdr3_nt
TRBV27	NA	TRBJ2-3	NA	CASSLSRGADTQYF	TGTGCCAGCAGTTTAAGCAGGGGCGCAGATACGCAGTATTTT
TRBV2	NA	TRBJ2-7	NA	CASSDAGRSSYEQYF	TGTGCCAGCAGTGATGCTGGCAGGAGCTCCTACGAGCAGTACTTC
TRBV6-2/TRBV6-3	once	TRBJ1-6	NA	CASSYGMINSPLHF	TGTGCCAGCAGTTATGGGATGATCAATTCACCCCTCCACTTT
TRBV27	NA	TRBJ1-1	NA	CASSLLGLNMNTEAFF	TGTGCCAGCAGTTTATTGGGACTGAACATGAACACTGAAGCTTTCTTT
TRBV28	NA	TRBJ2-2	TRBD2	CASHFQRGTGELFF	TGTGCCAGCCACTTCCAGCGGGGCACCGGGGAGCTGTTTTTT
TRBV9	NA	TRBJ1-5	NA	CASSPNRVGQPQHF	TGTGCCAGCAGCCCCAACAGGGTGGGCCAGCCCCAGCATTTT
TRBV6-2/TRBV6-3	NA	TRBJ1-2	NA	CASSLLTGGVYGYTF	TGTGCCAGCAGTTTACTCACCGGAGGGGTCTATGGCTACACCTTC
TRBV28	NA	TRBJ2-7	NA	CASGRNPTYEQYF	TGTGCCAGCGGACGGAATCCGACCTACGAGCAGTACTTC
TRBV7-2	NA	TRBJ2-1	NA	CASTLGASNEQFF	TGTGCCAGCACCCTAGGGGCCAGCAATGAGCAGTTCTTC
TRBV5-1	NA	TRBJ2-1	NA	CASSLVASEQFF	TGCGCCAGCAGCTTGGTAGCATCTGAGCAGTTCTTC
TRBV4-2	few	TRBJ2-3	TRBD2	CASSQDPGRSTDTQYF	TGTGCCAGCAGCCAGGATCCCGGGAGGAGCACAGATACGCAGTATTTT
TRBV14	NA	TRBJ1-2	NA	CASSQGNSNYGYTF	TGTGCCAGCAGCCAAGGCAACAGCAACTATGGCTACACCTTC
TRBV30	NA	TRBJ1-5	NA	CAWSPGSFGNQPQHF	TGTGCCTGGAGCCCAGGGTCTTTTGGCAATCAGCCCCAGCATTTT
TRBV30	NA	TRBJ1-1	NA	CAWSVGGTEAFF	TGTGCCTGGAGTGTGGGGGGCACTGAAGCTTTCTTT
TRBV24-1	NA	TRBJ2-7	TRBD1	CATSSGTGAYYEQYF	TGTGCCACCAGTAGTGGGACAGGGGCTTACTACGAGCAGTACTTC
TRBV27	NA	TRBJ1-5	TRBD1	CASSTKTGALNQPQHF	TGTGCCAGCAGTACCAAAACAGGGGCCCTCAATCAGCCCCAGCATTTT
TRBV7-8	NA	TRBJ2-7	TRBD1	CASSLGGQGYEQYF	TGTGCCAGCAGCTTAGGAGGACAGGGGTACGAGCAGTACTTC
TRBV5-4	NA	TRBJ2-1	NA	CASSLGAFGNEQFF	TGTGCCAGCAGCTTGGGGGCTTTTGGCAATGAGCAGTTCTTC
TRBV7-3	NA	TRBJ1-1	NA	CASSHGRNTEAFF	TGTGCCAGCAGCCACGGACGGAACACTGAAGCTTTCTTT
TRBV28	NA	TRBJ2-2	NA	CASSFDRAGELFF	TGTGCCAGCAGTTTTGATAGGGCCGGGGAGCTGTTTTTT
TRBV27	NA	TRBJ1-1	NA	CASSLSRGTEAFF	TGTGCCAGCAGTTTAAGCCGGGGAACTGAAGCTTTCTTT
TRBV6-2/TRBV6-3	NA	TRBJ1-5	NA	CASSWGRGNVPQHF	TGTGCCAGCAGTTGGGGCAGGGGTAACGTCCCCCAGCATTTT